A selection of T cell receptor beta chains follows, all from one sample in a study of TIL therapy for anti-PD-1-resistant metastatic lung cancer. This table comes from immunoSEQ multiplex PCR, and its TCRdb copy is limited to in-frame clones, with some not included. The sample lists about 60,000 clones; around 86% were seen once. Sequencing was performed on blood, taken at baseline. Receptors originate from a person aged 25 to 80 with non-small cell lung cancer. The CDR3 runs from the conserved cysteine through the conserved F or W. A D gene is named only where the DNA matches it firmly. Size tells how often a clone was seen (once, few, many) or the class of an expanded clone, and some rows leave it out.

V	J	D	size	CDR3	DNA
TRBV5-6	TRBJ2-7	NA	NA	CASSSTRNSYEQYF	TGTGCCAGCAGCTCAACTCGTAACAGCTACGAGCAGTACTTC
TRBV6-2/TRBV6-3	TRBJ2-1	NA	NA	CASSRPARSYNEQFF	TGTGCCAGCAGCCGACCGGCCCGCTCCTACAATGAGCAGTTCTTC
TRBV21-1	TRBJ2-1	NA	NA	CASTGGLAGANEQFF	TGTGCCAGCACAGGGGGACTAGCGGGGGCGAATGAGCAGTTCTTC
TRBV2	TRBJ2-2	TRBD1	few	CASSEQGQGAGELFF	TGTGCCAGCAGTGAACAGGGACAGGGGGCCGGGGAGCTGTTTTTT
TRBV21-1	TRBJ2-3	NA	NA	CASSTQGDTQYF	TGTGCCAGCAGCACCCAAGGGGATACGCAGTATTTT
TRBV11-2	TRBJ1-6	NA	once	CASSLDPSWNSPLHF	TGTGCCAGCAGCTTAGATCCCAGCTGGAATTCACCCCTCCACTTT
TRBV10-3	TRBJ1-1	TRBD1	NA	CAISNRGQGDLQYTEAFF	TGTGCCATCAGTAACCGAGGACAGGGGGATCTGCAGTACACTGAAGCTTTCTTT
TRBV5-1	TRBJ1-1	NA	NA	CASRSGNTEAFF	TGCGCCAGCAGATCGGGGAACACTGAAGCTTTCTTT
TRBV10-3	TRBJ2-6	NA	NA	CAISESVGRGAGANVLTF	TGTGCCATCAGTGAGTCTGTGGGCCGCGGGGCTGGGGCCAACGTCCTGACTTTC
TRBV24-1	TRBJ1-1	NA	NA	CATRRSREIMNTEAFF	TGTGCCACCAGACGAAGCAGGGAGATTATGAACACTGAAGCTTTCTTT
TRBV11-2	TRBJ2-3	NA	NA	CASSEQGVTGVTDTQYF	TGTGCCAGCAGCGAACAAGGGGTAACGGGGGTCACAGATACGCAGTATTTT
TRBV27	TRBJ1-1	NA	few	CASSPSINTEAFF	TGTGCCAGCAGTCCCTCGATCAACACTGAAGCTTTCTTT
TRBV7-2	TRBJ2-6	TRBD2	NA	CASSLGLAGTGANVLTF	TGTGCCAGCAGCTTGGGACTAGCGGGGACTGGGGCCAACGTCCTGACTTTC
TRBV19	TRBJ2-1	NA	NA	CAIPSRIEQFF	TGTGCCATCCCGTCGCGCATTGAGCAGTTCTTC
TRBV27	TRBJ1-2	NA	NA	CASRTPNGYTF	TGTGCCAGCAGAACCCCGAATGGCTACACCTTC
TRBV19	TRBJ2-1	TRBD2	NA	CASSIPGLAGRNEQFF	TGTGCCAGTAGTATACCTGGACTAGCGGGACGGAATGAGCAGTTCTTC
TRBV6-5	TRBJ2-7	TRBD2	few	CASSYLSGGAYEQYF	TGTGCCAGCAGTTACTTGAGCGGGGGGGCCTACGAGCAGTACTTC
TRBV3-1/TRBV3-2	TRBJ1-2	TRBD1	NA	CASSAQTGPNYGYTF	TGTGCCAGCAGCGCCCAGACAGGGCCGAACTATGGCTACACCTTC
TRBV7-3	TRBJ2-1	NA	NA	CASSLAGLGSDEQFF	TGTGCCAGCAGCTTAGCTGGGCTAGGCTCGGATGAGCAGTTCTTC
TRBV28	TRBJ2-3	TRBD2	NA	CASSFGGSASGTQYF	TGTGCCAGCAGTTTTGGCGGGAGCGCTTCCGGTACGCAGTATTTT
TRBV4-1	TRBJ1-4	NA	NA	CASSPSWATNEKLFF	TGCGCCAGCAGCCCCTCGTGGGCAACTAATGAAAAACTGTTTTTT
TRBV6-5	TRBJ1-1	TRBD1	NA	CASSRQGLTEAFF	TGTGCCAGCAGTCGACAGGGACTGACTGAAGCTTTCTTT
TRBV5-1	TRBJ2-7	TRBD2	NA	CASSLELAGRDEQYF	TGCGCCAGCAGCTTGGAGCTAGCGGGGCGGGACGAGCAGTACTTC
TRBV27	TRBJ2-3	TRBD2	NA	CASKLAGVDTQYF	TGTGCCAGCAAGTTAGCGGGGGTAGATACGCAGTATTTT
TRBV6-6	TRBJ1-2	NA	NA	CASSPNYGYTF	TGTGCCAGCAGTCCCAACTATGGCTACACCTTC
TRBV7-9	TRBJ2-7	TRBD1	NA	CASSSPGQGFRLMYEQYF	TGTGCCAGCAGCTCACCGGGACAGGGTTTCCGACTAATGTACGAGCAGTACTTC
TRBV2	TRBJ2-5	NA	NA	CASSSDHQETQYF	TGTGCCAGCAGTTCGGACCACCAAGAGACCCAGTACTTC
TRBV24-1	TRBJ2-5	TRBD1	NA	CATSASVTGGETQYF	TGTGCCACCAGTGCCAGCGTGACAGGGGGAGAGACCCAGTACTTC
TRBV24-1	TRBJ2-1	TRBD2	NA	CATSANPGLAKTRSYNEQFF	TGTGCCACCAGTGCCAACCCAGGACTAGCGAAAACGCGGTCCTACAATGAGCAGTTCTTC
TRBV7-3	TRBJ1-6	NA	NA	CASGFDSNSPLHF	TGTGCCAGCGGGTTTGACAGTAATTCACCCCTCCACTTT
TRBV7-8	TRBJ2-5	TRBD2	NA	CASSLTSGSLETQYF	TGTGCCAGCAGCTTGACTAGCGGGAGTTTAGAGACCCAGTACTTC
TRBV28	TRBJ1-1	NA	NA	CASSLRANEAFF	TGTGCCAGCAGTTTACGGGCGAACGAAGCTTTCTTT
TRBV4-1	TRBJ2-1	TRBD2	NA	CASSQVRGASSGSRYNEQFF	TGCGCCAGCAGCCAAGTACGGGGCGCGTCGAGCGGGAGTAGGTACAATGAGCAGTTCTTC
TRBV3-1/TRBV3-2	TRBJ2-2	NA	NA	CASSQYSDDTGELFF	TGTGCCAGCAGCCAATACTCGGACGACACCGGGGAGCTGTTTTTT
TRBV18	TRBJ2-2	NA	NA	CASSQRQRTGELFF	TGTGCCAGCTCACAGAGGCAGAGGACCGGGGAGCTGTTTTTT
TRBV27	TRBJ2-7	NA	NA	CASSQNPLATYEQYF	TGTGCCAGCAGTCAAAACCCCTTAGCGACCTACGAGCAGTACTTC
TRBV19	TRBJ1-6	NA	NA	CASSPMGPYYSPLHF	TGTGCCAGTAGTCCGATGGGACCCTACTATTCACCCCTCCACTTT
TRBV5-1	TRBJ2-1	TRBD2	NA	CASSPAGGPHYEQFF	TGCGCCAGCAGCCCAGCGGGAGGGCCGCACTATGAGCAGTTCTTC
TRBV5-1	TRBJ1-5	TRBD1	NA	CASSLGTGNQPQHF	TGCGCCAGCAGCTTAGGGACAGGGAATCAGCCCCAGCATTTT
TRBV5-1	TRBJ2-1	TRBD2	NA	CASSLESRLAGEQFF	TGCGCCAGCAGCTTGGAGTCAAGACTAGCAGGGGAGCAGTTCTTC
TRBV6-5	TRBJ2-7	NA	once	CASTPSLDYEQYF	TGTGCCAGCACTCCCTCCTTGGACTACGAGCAGTACTTC
TRBV27	TRBJ1-3	NA	NA	CASRQGGGNTIYF	TGTGCCAGCAGACAGGGAGGAGGAAACACCATATATTTT
TRBV30	TRBJ1-1	TRBD1	NA	CAWSGGQGMNTEAFF	TGTGCCTGGAGCGGGGGACAGGGAATGAACACTGAAGCTTTCTTT
TRBV2	TRBJ2-7	TRBD1	NA	CASSEAPGQFYEQYF	TGTGCCAGCAGTGAAGCGCCGGGACAGTTCTACGAGCAGTACTTC
TRBV5-1	TRBJ1-1	TRBD1	NA	CASSWTGSVINTEAFF	TGCGCCAGCTCCTGGACAGGGAGTGTGATAAACACTGAAGCTTTCTTT
TRBV19	TRBJ1-6	NA	few	CASSSQGDNSPLHF	TGTGCCAGTAGTAGCCAGGGAGATAATTCACCCCTCCACTTT
TRBV5-1	TRBJ2-3	NA	NA	CASKSDTTDTQYF	TGCGCCAGCAAGTCAGATACCACAGATACGCAGTATTTT
TRBV7-3	TRBJ2-3	NA	NA	CASSLWGTDTQYF	TGTGCCAGCAGCTTATGGGGGACAGATACGCAGTATTTT
TRBV27	TRBJ2-7	NA	NA	CASSLWLYSEQYF	TGTGCCAGCAGTTTGTGGCTATATAGCGAGCAGTACTTC